Below are 27 T cell receptor beta chains sequenced from a single sample in a study of blood T cell repertoires in COVID-19 (dated by TCRdb to between 2020 and 2021). The library was produced with the immunoSEQ multiplex PCR assay. TCRdb re-hosts the immuneACCESS table, in-frame sequences only. Its copies lack some clones; in the studies checked, an unresolved V gene accounts for under half of them, and the cause for the rest is not known. The sample has about 200,000 clones on record, approximately 83% of them singletons. The ten largest clonotypes hold 3% to 4% of the sample. Source material: PBMCs or T cells enriched from blood (not recorded which). These TCRs come from a woman aged 40 to 49 with acute COVID-19.

The V call is TRBV10-3, the J call TRBJ1-1, with no clear D. The CDR3 loop spans 13 amino acids. V was shortened by 2 bases and J by 4 bases, with 8 bases between the two germline ends. Germline loops: CDR1 ENHRY, CDR2 SYGVKD. CDR3 DNA sequence: TGTGCCATCAGTGAGATGTCGAGCACTGAAGCTTTCTTT. Translating it yields CAISEMSSTEAFF.

This clone turned up a few times. The V gene is TRBV10-3, the J gene TRBJ1-1, with TRBD1 matching over 7 bases. V lost 7 bases, J lost 6 bases, and 11 bases stayed unmatched. Germline V gene data show CDR1 as ENHRY and CDR2 as SYGVKD. This CDR3 has 14 amino acids. For the CDR3, the DNA is TGTGCCATCACTGGGACAGTTGGAGCGTCTGAAGCTTTCTTT. Protein product: CAITGTVGASEAFF.

The rearrangement links TRBV5-1 to TRBJ2-1; TRBD2 agrees at 10 bases. The CDR3 consists of 14 residues. Per germline, CDR1 SGHRS and CDR2 YFSETQ. The trim removed 6 bases at V and 7 bases at J, leaving 7 bases unmatched. For the CDR3, the DNA is TGCGCCAGCAAGTCTAGCGGGAGTATGAATGAGCAGTTCTTC. The encoded protein is CASKSSGSMNEQFF.

The chain employs TRBV28 and TRBJ2-7; 8 bases map to TRBD2. The CDR3 covers 14 residues. CDR1 and CDR2 (germline): MDHEN, SYDVKM. With 9 bases clipped from V and 2 bases from J, the junction kept 9 bases outside the gene matches. CDR3 protein: CASCVREGPYEQYF. The CDR3, as DNA: TGTGCCAGTTGTGTCCGGGAGGGCCCCTACGAGCAGTACTTC.

The chain joins TRBV5-6 to TRBJ1-2; TRBD1 agrees at 8 bases. The V segment lost 0 bases and the J segment 8 bases; nucleotides outside the gene matches: 9. The CDR3 loop spans 15 amino acids. CDR1 SGHDT and CDR2 YYEEEE come from the germline V gene. The chain's CDR3 is CASSLDQGASWGYTF. The CDR3 DNA follows: TGTGCCAGCAGCTTGGATCAGGGGGCCTCTTGGGGCTACACCTTC.

The chain combines TRBV28 with TRBJ1-5; D gene uncertain. Per germline, CDR1 MDHEN and CDR2 SYDVKM. This CDR3 has 17 amino acids. V was clipped by 2 bases and J by 0 bases, with 14 bases between them. The chain's CDR3 is CASSLLVPVDSNQPQHF. DNA for the CDR3: TGTGCCAGCAGTTTACTTGTGCCAGTTGATAGCAATCAGCCCCAGCATTTT.

This chain joins TRBV19 and TRBJ1-6; D remains unclear. The CDR3 has 16 amino acids. V was cut by 5 bases and J by 6 bases, with 17 bases left in between. In germline, CDR1 is LNHDA, CDR2 SQIVND (reference sequence). The CDR3 nucleotides are TGTGCCAGTAGTGATCCCGGGAATGCCCTTAATTCACCCCTCCACTTT. It yields the protein CASSDPGNALNSPLHF.

The chain couples TRBV13 to TRBJ2-7; possible D gene TRBD1, 6 bases. Germline V CDR1 and CDR2: PRHDT, FYEKMQ (reference sequence). This CDR3 region has 15 residues. V lost 0 bases and J 1 base, leaving 10 bases between the germline ends. CDR3 coding DNA: TGTGCCAGCAGCTTAGGCAGGGGAAGTTCCTACGAGCAGTACTTC. Amino acid sequence: CASSLGRGSSYEQYF.

This sequence joins TRBV2 and TRBJ1-5, with TRBD1 identical over 7 bases. CDR1 and CDR2 from the germline V gene are SNHLY and FYNNEI. CDR3 size: 15 residues. J gave up 0 bases and V 7 bases, and 6 bases lay outside the gene matches. The CDR3 nucleotides are TGTGCCAGCAAAGGACAGGAGAATAGCAATCAGCCCCAGCATTTT. Translated, it gives CASKGQENSNQPQHF.

The chain joins TRBV3-1 (or the pseudogene TRBV3-2) to TRBJ2-1, with D uncertain. The V and J ends lost 2 bases and 8 bases respectively, with 4 bases between them. Looked up from germline, CDR1 is LGHDT and CDR2 is YNNKEL (reference sequence). The CDR3 is 11 amino acids. CDR3 sequence (DNA): TGTGCCAGCAGCCAAAGCTATGAGCAGTTCTTC. It is translated as CASSQSYEQFF.

The rearrangement joins TRBV11-2 to TRBJ2-5; TRBD2 aligns across 10 bases. The junction had 2 bases not matched to a gene; V was cut back by 4 bases and J by 0 bases. The CDR3 covers 15 residues. Germline V gives CDR1 SGHAT, CDR2 FQNNGV. DNA of the CDR3: TGTGCCAGCAGCTCTGGGACTAGCGACCAAGAGACCCAGTACTTC. It codes for CASSSGTSDQETQYF.

This clone was seen only a few times. The chain links TRBV19 to TRBJ1-5, with D perhaps matching TRBD1 (5 bases). The CDR3 runs to 16 residues. V was pared by 4 bases and J by 1 base, with 14 bases between. Germline values: CDR1 LNHDA, CDR2 SQIVND (reference sequence). CDR3 in amino acids: CASSKGGVESNQPQHF. As DNA, the CDR3 is TGTGCCAGTAGTAAGGGAGGGGTTGAGAGCAATCAGCCCCAGCATTTT.

The CDR3 DNA sequence: TGTGCCAGCTCATCAGGACAGGGGGTTAACGAGCAGTACTTC. The encoded protein is CASSSGQGVNEQYF. This chain links TRBV6-5 with TRBJ2-7, with 10 nucleotides matching TRBD1. Trimming cost V 8 bases and J 5 bases; bases outside gene matches: 9. The CDR3 spans 14 residues. Germline-derived CDR1 and CDR2 are MNHEY and SVGAGI.

The chain joins TRBV15 to TRBJ2-3; 7 nucleotides align to TRBD2. The CDR3 is 15 residues long. Unmatched junction bases numbered 5, after V lost 5 bases and J lost 0 bases. Germline CDR1 reads LNHNV; CDR2 reads YYDKDF (reference sequence). The CDR3 sequence is CATSGRLASTDTQYF. The CDR3 DNA sequence: TGTGCCACCAGCGGGAGACTAGCTAGCACAGATACGCAGTATTTT.

In its sample, this clone was seen a few times. This chain connects TRBV6-6 to TRBJ2-6; maybe TRBD1 (6 bases). The CDR3 has 20 residues. V was cut by 6 bases and J by 2 bases, with 26 bases left in between. CDR1 MNHNY and CDR2 SVGAGI come from the germline V gene (reference sequence). DNA of the CDR3: TGTGCCAGCAGCAAACAGGGTGGGGATTCTAGAGGGGCTGGGGCCAACGTCCTGACTTTC. Protein product: CASSKQGGDSRGAGANVLTF.

This chain links TRBV24-1 with TRBJ2-3; 8 bases align to TRBD1. The J segment lost 2 bases and the V segment lost 3 bases, leaving 6 bases of the junction unmatched. Germline V lookup: CDR1 KGHDR, CDR2 SFDVKD. The CDR3 is made up of 16 amino acids. CDR3 coding DNA: TGTGCCACCAGTGATCCCCGGACAGGGATCACAGATACGCAGTATTTT. This encodes CATSDPRTGITDTQYF.

This clone appeared once. The chain uses TRBV5-1 and TRBJ1-2; TRBD1 aligns across 7 bases. CDR1 and CDR2 from the germline V gene are SGHRS and YFSETQ. The CDR3 is 13 residues long. V shed 4 bases, J shed 3 bases, and the junction held 3 bases outside the gene matches. The CDR3 nucleotides are TGCGCCAGCAGCCGGGACAGAGACTATGGCTACACCTTC. Its protein is CASSRDRDYGYTF.

Only one count was recorded for this clone. The chain employs TRBV25-1 and TRBJ2-2, with TRBD2 matching 9 bases. The CDR3 length is 14 residues. Losses at the gene ends were 9 bases for V and 2 bases for J; bases not matched to a gene: 4. CDR1 MGHDK and CDR2 SYGVNS come from the germline V gene. The CDR3 DNA is TGTGCCAGTCAGACTAGCGGAAACACCGGGGAGCTGTTTTTT. Translated: CASQTSGNTGELFF.

The chain has TRBV24-1 and TRBJ2-1; the match to TRBD1 covers 12 bases. The germline V gene has CDR1 KGHDR and CDR2 SFDVKD. Germline trimming cut 7 bases from V and 8 bases from J; bases unmatched to any gene: 2. The CDR3 runs to 13 residues. CDR3 sequence: CATRGTGGYEQFF. CDR3 DNA: TGTGCCACCAGGGGGACAGGGGGCTATGAGCAGTTCTTC.

V gene TRBV7-8 combines with J gene TRBJ2-1, with 7 bases aligning to TRBD2. Germline values: CDR1 SGHVS, CDR2 FQNEAQ. The CDR3 totals 15 residues. V lost 3 bases to trimming and J lost 2 bases; unmatched junction nucleotides: 4. In DNA form, the CDR3 reads TGTGCCAGCAGCTTCCTAGCGGACACCTACAATGAGCAGTTCTTC. It translates to CASSFLADTYNEQFF.

The J gene is TRBJ2-3, the V gene TRBV5-1, with D maybe TRBD2 (5 bases). The germline V gene encodes CDR1 SGHRS and CDR2 YFSETQ. The CDR3 loop spans 11 amino acids. V lost 4 bases and J 5 bases, leaving 5 bases between the germline ends. The CDR3: CASSREDTQYF. CDR3 DNA: TGCGCCAGCAGCCGGGAAGATACGCAGTATTTT.

The chain combines TRBV2 with TRBJ1-1; TRBD1 agrees at 8 bases. This CDR3 contains 12 residues. Trimming took 6 bases from V and 9 from J; bases not matched to a gene: 6. The V gene's germline CDR1 is SNHLY and CDR2 FYNNEI. CDR3 coding DNA: TGTGCCAGCAGCGCTCGGACAGGGCAAGCTTTCTTT. It specifies CASSARTGQAFF.

The chain uses TRBV28 and TRBJ2-3, with 11 bases fitting TRBD2. The CDR3 is made up of 20 amino acids. Germline V CDR1 and CDR2: MDHEN, SYDVKM. The V and J ends lost 5 bases and 5 bases, in that order; junction bases with no gene match: 21. The CDR3 loop reads CASSELAGESEVLFRDTQYF. The CDR3 coding sequence is TGTGCCAGCAGTGAACTAGCGGGAGAGTCTGAGGTTTTGTTTCGAGATACGCAGTATTTT.

The chain links TRBV18 to TRBJ2-2; the match to TRBD2 covers 9 bases. In germline, CDR1 is KGHSH, CDR2 LQKENI. The V and J ends lost 1 base and 7 bases, in that order; junction bases with no gene match: 4. The CDR3 length is 15 residues. CDR3 DNA: TGTGCCAGCTCACCACTAGCGGGAGAGGTCGGGGAGCTGTTTTTT. Residues: CASSPLAGEVGELFF.

CDR3 residues: CASSGQPGVGSPLHF. DNA of the CDR3: TGTGCCAGCAGCGGTCAGCCCGGGGTTGGCTCACCCCTCCACTTT. The chain employs TRBV9 and TRBJ1-6; D gene unclear. Between the trimmed V and J ends, which lost 3 bases and 10 bases, there was a span of 17 bases. The length of the CDR3 is 15 residues. Germline values: CDR1 SGDLS, CDR2 YYNGEE.

This chain joins TRBV4-3 and TRBJ2-3, with a weak D call TRBD1 (5 bases). This CDR3 is built from 16 residues. Germline-derived CDR1 and CDR2 are LGHNA and YSLEER. V was pared by 0 bases and J by 1 base, with 11 bases between. In DNA form, the CDR3 reads TGCGCCAGCAGCCAAGAAAGGGGTTGGGGCACAGATACGCAGTATTTT. Amino acids: CASSQERGWGTDTQYF.

The CDR3 DNA reads as TGTGCCAGCAGCTTAAGACTAGGGTTATGGGAGCAGTACTTC. It translates to CASSLRLGLWEQYF. This chain links TRBV11-3 with TRBJ2-7; TRBD2 is a possible D gene (6 bases). The germline gives CDR1 SGHNT, CDR2 YENEEA. V was clipped by 2 bases and J by 7 bases, with 15 bases between them. This CDR3 comprises 14 residues.